A selection of T cell receptor beta chains follows, all from one sample in a study of shared clonotypes between healthy human individuals. TCRdb's table, derived via immunoSEQ multiplex PCR, lists solely in-frame clones and lacks some. The table includes some 1,100,000 clones, around 78% detected once. Sequencing used memory CD4+ T cells from PBMCs. The receptors were sampled from a man aged 18 to 29 in good health. Some clones in this sample may be carry-over from other donors' samples. Each CDR3 is given without its conserved first and last residue.

v_call	j_call	cdr3_aa
TRBV5-1	TRBJ1-1	ASSLLGVVNTEAF
TRBV25-1	TRBJ2-2	ASSERQGGAGELF
TRBV20-1	TRBJ2-4	SADVQNIQY
TRBV11-2	TRBJ2-7	ASSWRSPYEQY
TRBV6-6	TRBJ1-3	ASKASAGNTIY
TRBV19	TRBJ1-4	ASSIQPTTNEKLF
TRBV28	TRBJ2-6	ASQGGGRGLGANVLT
TRBV7-2	TRBJ2-2	ASSLGGGTGELF
TRBV10-3	TRBJ1-4	AISEPGQGNEKLF
TRBV18	TRBJ1-1	ASSPSLPAF
TRBV4-1	TRBJ2-2	ASSQHPGLGTGELF
TRBV28	TRBJ1-2	ASSPHRGAAVGNYGYT
TRBV18	TRBJ2-7	ASSPPGQAAYEQY
TRBV7-3	TRBJ2-3	ASSLGRATQY
TRBV28	TRBJ2-3	ASGYGTSGTDTQY
TRBV30	TRBJ1-2	AWSVLEDNYGYT
TRBV18	TRBJ1-1	ASSPDNRAPRRAEAF
TRBV2	TRBJ2-3	ASSGAGGTDTQY
TRBV5-1	TRBJ2-7	ASSLGQGAYEQY
TRBV29-1	TRBJ1-1	SGGGVPEAF
TRBV27	TRBJ2-7	ASSSGDSYEQY
TRBV19	TRBJ1-5	ASTPGQLHQPQH
TRBV6-9	TRBJ1-3	ASSYNGNTIY
TRBV28	TRBJ2-1	ASSLWQENNEQF
TRBV6-6	TRBJ1-1	ASSAGTGRPEAF
TRBV21-1	TRBJ2-1	ATQIKGQRTNYNEQF